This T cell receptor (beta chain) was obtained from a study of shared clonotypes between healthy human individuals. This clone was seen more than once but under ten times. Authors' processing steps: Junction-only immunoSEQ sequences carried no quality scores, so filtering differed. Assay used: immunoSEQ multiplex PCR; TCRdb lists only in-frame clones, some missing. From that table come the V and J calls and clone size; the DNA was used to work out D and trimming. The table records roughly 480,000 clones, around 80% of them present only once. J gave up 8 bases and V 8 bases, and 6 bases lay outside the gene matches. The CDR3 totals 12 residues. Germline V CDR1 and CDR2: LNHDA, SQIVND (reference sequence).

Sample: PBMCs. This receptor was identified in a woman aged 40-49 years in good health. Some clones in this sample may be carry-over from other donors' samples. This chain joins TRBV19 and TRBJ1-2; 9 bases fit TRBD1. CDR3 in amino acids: CASQTGGGGYTF. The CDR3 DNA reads TGTGCCAGTCAGACAGGGGGAGGAGGCTACACCTTC.